This T cell receptor beta chain was captured in a study of T cell repertoires in cytomegalovirus infection. Looking at the study overall: Both CMV infection and a matching HLA type were indicated by public TCR beta signatures.

This clonotype came up a few times. Its cognate antigen is unknown. The study's findings and limits: Dominant in the ex vivo response were TCR beta clonotypes restricted by HLA-C and specific for CMV. Carriers of CMV plus the relevant HLA were identified by cumulative public TCR beta family frequency.

Each CDR3 protein gets one entry after TCRdb re-called the reads with MiXCR. The repertoire holds just over 150,000 distinct CDR3 sequences, around 24% seen once, with 9.5% to 13% in the top ten. The TCR originated in a human donor in good health (CMV status not recorded). Some clones in this sample may be carry-over from other donors' samples. The sample taken for sequencing was PBMCs.

The CDR3 bases are TGTGCCAGCAGCCAATACAGGCTTTCCGCCGGGGAGCTGTTTTTT. It yields the protein CASSQYRLSAGELFF. V and J are TRBV14 and TRBJ2-2; a weak D match, TRBD1 (5 bases). The V end lost 2 bases, the J end lost 6 bases, and 13 bases lay between the germline ends. This CDR3 spans 15 amino acids. Germline CDR1 and CDR2: SGHDN and FVKESK.